This T cell receptor (beta chain) comes out of a study of blood T cells in healthy people across ages. PCR was performed a second time for about 7 to 12 cycles using a sample-barcoded 5' primer and a J-beta primer mix. TCRdb passed the 5' RACE reads through MiXCR, listing each CDR3 protein once. Among under 2,000,000 distinct CDR3 sequences listed, just under 50% were seen once. This clonotype was found a few times. Its target is not known. Overall study findings and caveats: The unknown donor CMV status may have confounded expanded clonotype changes. Both higher diversity and more naive CD4+ cells marked long-lived donors when set against aged donors.

Total RNA, at least 5.5 micrograms per sample, came from PBMCs. Germline lookup yields CDR1 PRHDT and CDR2 FYEKMQ (reference sequence). There are 14 residues in the CDR3. V lost 3 bases and J 10 bases, leaving 16 bases between the germline ends. Material: blood. The receptor's source is a woman aged 40 to 50 in good health. This rearrangement joins TRBV13 to TRBJ2-1; weak D call: TRBD2 (5 bases). Here the CDR3 reads CASSFGITTGEQFF. The CDR3 DNA sequence: TGTGCCAGCAGCTTCGGGATAACAACCGGGGAGCAGTTCTTC. Drawing the rest from reference TRBV13 and TRBJ2-1, the complete variable domain is AAGVIQSPRHLIKEKRETATLKCYPIPRHDTVYWYQQGPGQDPQFLISFYEKMQSDKGSIPDRFSAQQFSDYHSELNMSSLELGDSALYFCASSFGITTGEQFFGPGTRLTVL.